These T cell receptor beta chains were read from a single sample in a study of regulatory T cells in long-lasting Graves disease. Each CDR3 protein is one row after TCRdb ran MiXCR on the multiplex PCR reads. The sample includes about 560,000 distinct CDR3 sequences, 16% of them seen just once. Another study also made use of these data, one on T cells in Graves' hyperthyroidism and ophthalmopathy.

The input for sequencing was peripheral blood mononuclear cells (PBMCs), taken at new diagnosis, from a patient treated with antithyroid drugs. All receptors come from a young man with Graves disease. Each CDR3 is given with its conserved first and last residue. The D gene is left open where the match is weak. Part of the rows lack a size; the others show once, few, many or a class for expanded clones.

clone_size d_call j_call v_call cdr3_nt cdr3_aa
. . TRBJ2-3 TRBV7-8 TGTGCCAGCAGCTTAGGATACAGTACAGATACGCAGTATTTT CASSLGYSTDTQYF
many . TRBJ2-7 TRBV7-9 TGTGCCAGCAGCTTAGGGGGGATCGTCGAGCAGTACTTC CASSLGGIVEQYF
. . TRBJ1-2 TRBV6-5 TGTGCCAGCAGTTATGCCCCCGCAGGTCCCTATGGCTACACCTTC CASSYAPAGPYGYTF
many . TRBJ2-7 TRBV28 TGTGCCAGCAGTTTAGATGGAGAACCTACCTACGAGCAGTACTTC CASSLDGEPTYEQYF
many . TRBJ1-5 TRBV30 TGTGCCTGGAGTGTACAAGGGAATCAGCCCCAGCATTTT CAWSVQGNQPQHF
few . TRBJ2-3 TRBV7-2 TGTGCCAGCAGCTTAGCCTCATTGGGGGGCACAGATACGCGGTATTTT CASSLASLGGTDTRYF
once . TRBJ1-1 TRBV27 TGTGCCAGCAGTCCAATAGCCTCGGGTACTGAAGCTTTCTTT CASSPIASGTEAFF
many TRBD2 TRBJ2-3 TRBV7-9 TGTGCCAGCAGTCCCGTCTGGGCGGGAGGAACAGATACGCAGTATTTT CASSPVWAGGTDTQYF
. TRBD1 TRBJ2-5 TRBV20-1 TGCAGTGCTTATTGGACAGGGAAGAAGACCCAGTACTTC CSAYWTGKKTQYF
many TRBD2 TRBJ2-1 TRBV12-3/TRBV12-4 TGTGCCAGCAGCCCGGGACTAGCGGGAGAGAATGAGCAGTTCTTC CASSPGLAGENEQFF
many . TRBJ1-1 TRBV6-1 TGTGCCAGCAGTACCAAGGAAGGGGGGGGAAAAGCGTTT CASSTKEGGGKAF
few . TRBJ1-2 TRBV27 TGTGCCAGCAGAGTGCTGATGGGGGGGGCTAACCATGGCTACACCTTC CASRVLMGGANHGYTF
many . TRBJ2-1 TRBV28 TGTGCCAGCAGTTTAATGGGGCAAGAGCAGTTCTTC CASSLMGQEQFF
many . TRBJ1-2 TRBV27 TGTGCCAGCAGTCTGACACTTAACTATGGCTACACCTTC CASSLTLNYGYTF
few TRBD1 TRBJ1-2 TRBV7-9 TGTGCCAGCAGCCCAGGGGGGCGCGAGACTAGCGGCTACACCTTC CASSPGGRETSGYTF
many . TRBJ1-1 TRBV2 TGTGCCAGCAGTGTGGCACGGACGAACACTGAAGCTTTCTTT CASSVARTNTEAFF
many TRBD1 TRBJ2-7 TRBV28 TGTGCCAGCAGTTCAAGTCCCGGGACAGGCTACGAGCAGTACTTC CASSSSPGTGYEQYF
many . TRBJ1-2 TRBV9 TGTGCCAGCAGCGTGGACTTAAGCTATGGCTACACCTTC CASSVDLSYGYTF